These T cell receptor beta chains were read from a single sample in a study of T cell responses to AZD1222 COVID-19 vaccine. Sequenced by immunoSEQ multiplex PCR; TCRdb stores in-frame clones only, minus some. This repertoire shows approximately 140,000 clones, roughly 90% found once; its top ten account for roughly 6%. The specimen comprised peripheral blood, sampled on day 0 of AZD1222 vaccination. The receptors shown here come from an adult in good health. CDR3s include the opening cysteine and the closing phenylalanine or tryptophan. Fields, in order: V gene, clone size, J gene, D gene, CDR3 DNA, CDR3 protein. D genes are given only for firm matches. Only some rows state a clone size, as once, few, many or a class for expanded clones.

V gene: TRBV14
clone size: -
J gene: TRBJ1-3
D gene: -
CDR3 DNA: TGTGCCAGCAGCCAACTACAGAGAACTGGAAACACCATATATTTT
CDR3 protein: CASSQLQRTGNTIYF

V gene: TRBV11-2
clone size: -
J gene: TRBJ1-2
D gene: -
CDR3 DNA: TGTGCCAGCAGCTTAGGTATTAACTATGGCTACACCTTC
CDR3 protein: CASSLGINYGYTF

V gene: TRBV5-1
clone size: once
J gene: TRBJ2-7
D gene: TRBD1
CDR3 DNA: TGCGCCAGCAGCAAGGACAGGGGGCTCGAGCAGTACTTC
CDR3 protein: CASSKDRGLEQYF

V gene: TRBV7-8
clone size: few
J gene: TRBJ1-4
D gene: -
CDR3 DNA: TGTGCCAGCAGCTTAGCCCCGGTCCCAACGACTAATGAAAAACTGTTTTTT
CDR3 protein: CASSLAPVPTTNEKLFF

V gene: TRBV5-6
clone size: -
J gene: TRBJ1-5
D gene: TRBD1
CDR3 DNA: TGTGCCAGCAGCGCATCAGGGGGCCCCAATCAGCCCCAGCATTTT
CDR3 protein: CASSASGGPNQPQHF

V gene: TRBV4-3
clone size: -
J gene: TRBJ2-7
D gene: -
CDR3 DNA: TGCGCCAGCAGCCACACACGGACAGTGATCTCCTACGAGCAGTACTTC
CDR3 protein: CASSHTRTVISYEQYF

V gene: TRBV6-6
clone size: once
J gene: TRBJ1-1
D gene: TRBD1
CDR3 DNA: TGTGCCAGCAGGGGACAGGGGGCGCGCGGCTGGGCTGAAGCTTTCTTT
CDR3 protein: CASRGQGARGWAEAFF

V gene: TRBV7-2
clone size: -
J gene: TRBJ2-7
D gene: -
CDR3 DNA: TGTGCCAGCAGCCGGACAGTGGGATCCTACGAGCAGTACTTC
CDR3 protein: CASSRTVGSYEQYF

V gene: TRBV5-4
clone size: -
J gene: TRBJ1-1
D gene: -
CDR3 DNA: TGTGCCAGCAGCTTGTGGGACACTGAAGCTTTCTTT
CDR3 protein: CASSLWDTEAFF

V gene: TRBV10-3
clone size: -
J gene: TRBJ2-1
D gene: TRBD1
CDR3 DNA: TGTGCCATCAGTCCAGCGACCGGGACAGGAAACAATGAGCAGTTCTTC
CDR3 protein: CAISPATGTGNNEQFF

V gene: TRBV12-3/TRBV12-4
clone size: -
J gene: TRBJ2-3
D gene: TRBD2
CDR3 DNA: TGTGCCAGCAGTACTAGCGGGAGCGGTACGCAGTATTTT
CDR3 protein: CASSTSGSGTQYF

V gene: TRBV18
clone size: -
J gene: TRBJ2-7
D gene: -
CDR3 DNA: TGTGCCAGCTCACCACAACAGGGACGGAGCTCCTACGAGCAGTACTTC
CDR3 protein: CASSPQQGRSSYEQYF

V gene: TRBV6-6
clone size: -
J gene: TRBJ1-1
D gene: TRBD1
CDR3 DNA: TGTGCCAGCAGTTATGGGACACAGGGGCTGAACACTGAAGCTTTCTTT
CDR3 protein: CASSYGTQGLNTEAFF

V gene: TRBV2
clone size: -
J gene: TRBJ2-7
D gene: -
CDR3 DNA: TGTGCCAGCAGAGACTCAGGGTATAACGAGCAGTACTTC
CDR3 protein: CASRDSGYNEQYF

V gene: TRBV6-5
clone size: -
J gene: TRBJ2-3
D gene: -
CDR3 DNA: TGTGCCAGCGGACAGGCCGGGAGTGGCACAGATACGCAGTATTTT
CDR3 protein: CASGQAGSGTDTQYF

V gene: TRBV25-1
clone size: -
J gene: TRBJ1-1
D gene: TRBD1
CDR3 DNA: TGTGCCAGCACCCGACAGGGAGGCACTGAAGCTTTCTTT
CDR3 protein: CASTRQGGTEAFF

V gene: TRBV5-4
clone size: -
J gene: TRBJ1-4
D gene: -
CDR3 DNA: TGTGCCAGCCATTTTGGGGGGGGTGCAACTAATGAAAAACTGTTTTTT
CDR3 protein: CASHFGGGATNEKLFF

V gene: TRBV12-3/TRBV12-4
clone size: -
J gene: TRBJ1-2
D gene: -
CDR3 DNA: TGTGCCAGCAACGAGGGAGGAAACTATGGCTACACCTTC
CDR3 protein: CASNEGGNYGYTF

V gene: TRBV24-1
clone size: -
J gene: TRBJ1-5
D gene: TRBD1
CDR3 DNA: TGTGCCACCAGTGATTTGGAGGGGGCTCTTAATTATGGCAATCAGCCCCAGCATTTT
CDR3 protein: CATSDLEGALNYGNQPQHF

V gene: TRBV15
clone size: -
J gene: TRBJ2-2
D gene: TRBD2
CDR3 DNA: TGTGCCACCAGCAGACTAGGGACTAGCGGGACGACCGGGGAGCTGTTTTTT
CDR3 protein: CATSRLGTSGTTGELFF

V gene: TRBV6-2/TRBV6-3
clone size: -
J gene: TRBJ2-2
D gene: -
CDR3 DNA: TGTGCCAGCAGTTACCTCGGGCTTGGGCCCACCCGGCGTGAGCTGTTTTTT
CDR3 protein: CASSYLGLGPTRRELFF

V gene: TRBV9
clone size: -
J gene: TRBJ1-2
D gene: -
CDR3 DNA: TGTGCCAGCAGCCCCTCCCACTCCACTAACTATGGCTACACCTTC
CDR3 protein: CASSPSHSTNYGYTF

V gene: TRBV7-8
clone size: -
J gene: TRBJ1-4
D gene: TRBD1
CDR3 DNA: TGTGCCAGCAGCTTAGGTAGGGGGACAGGCGAAAAACTGTTTTTT
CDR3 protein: CASSLGRGTGEKLFF

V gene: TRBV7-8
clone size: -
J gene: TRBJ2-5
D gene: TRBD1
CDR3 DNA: TGTGCCAGCAGCTTAGCCGGGACAGGGACAGAGACCCAGTACTTC
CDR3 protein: CASSLAGTGTETQYF

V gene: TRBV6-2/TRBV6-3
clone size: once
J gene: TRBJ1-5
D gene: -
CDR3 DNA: TGTGCCAGCAGTGTATCCCGGGACCTCATTTCGCCCCAGCATTTT
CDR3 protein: CASSVSRDLISPQHF

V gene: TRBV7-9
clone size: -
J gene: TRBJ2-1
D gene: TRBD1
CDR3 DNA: TGTGCCAGCAGCTTAGGGGCTGGGACAGGCAAGAATGAGCAGTTCTTC
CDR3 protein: CASSLGAGTGKNEQFF

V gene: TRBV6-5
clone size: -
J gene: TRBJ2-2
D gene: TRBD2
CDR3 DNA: TGTGCCAGCAGTCGGGACTACAACACCGGGGAGCTGTTTTTT
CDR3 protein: CASSRDYNTGELFF

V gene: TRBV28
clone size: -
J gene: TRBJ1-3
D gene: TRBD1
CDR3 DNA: TGTGCCTCGAAGGGGGCAGGCGGCTCTGGAAACACCATATATTTT
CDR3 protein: CASKGAGGSGNTIYF

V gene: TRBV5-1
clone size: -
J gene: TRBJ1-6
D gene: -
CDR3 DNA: TGCGCCAGCAGTTTGGATTGGCAGAGGAATTCACCCCTCCACTTT
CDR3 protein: CASSLDWQRNSPLHF

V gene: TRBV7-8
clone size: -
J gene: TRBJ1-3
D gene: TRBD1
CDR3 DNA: TGTGCCAGCAGCTTATCGTGGACAGGGCTCTCTGGAAACACCATATATTTT
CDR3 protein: CASSLSWTGLSGNTIYF

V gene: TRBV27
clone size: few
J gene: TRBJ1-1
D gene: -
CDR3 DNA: TGTGCCAGCAGTCCCCGCACAGGCCTGAACACTGAAGCTTTCTTT
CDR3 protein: CASSPRTGLNTEAFF

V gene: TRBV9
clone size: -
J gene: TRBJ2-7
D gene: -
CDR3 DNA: TGTGCCAGCAGCGTCAAACGACAGCTCTGGTACGAGCAGTACTTC
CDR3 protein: CASSVKRQLWYEQYF

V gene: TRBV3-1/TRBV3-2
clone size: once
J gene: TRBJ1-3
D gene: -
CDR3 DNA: TGTGCCAGCAGCCCCCCCGAGGGCTTCTCTGGAAACACCATATATTTT
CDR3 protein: CASSPPEGFSGNTIYF

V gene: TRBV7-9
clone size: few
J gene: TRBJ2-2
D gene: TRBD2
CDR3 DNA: TGTGCCAGCAGCGGACTAGCGCCCACAACAACGAGGAACACCGGGGAGCTGTTTTTT
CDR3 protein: CASSGLAPTTTRNTGELFF

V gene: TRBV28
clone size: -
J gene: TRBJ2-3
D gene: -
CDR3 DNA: TGTGCCAGCAGTTTAGGGGGAGATACGCAGTATTTT
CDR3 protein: CASSLGGDTQYF

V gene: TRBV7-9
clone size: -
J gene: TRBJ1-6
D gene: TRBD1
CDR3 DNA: TGTGCCAGCAGCTTAACTAATTGGGACAGGGACGACAATTCACCCCTCCACTTT
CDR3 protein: CASSLTNWDRDDNSPLHF

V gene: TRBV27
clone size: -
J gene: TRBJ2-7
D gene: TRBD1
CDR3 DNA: TGTGCCAGCAGTAACAGGGGGCGTCCGGATGAGCAGTACTTC
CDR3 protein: CASSNRGRPDEQYF

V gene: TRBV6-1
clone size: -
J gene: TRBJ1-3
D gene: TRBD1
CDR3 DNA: TGTGCCAGCAGTGAGTCAGCAGCACCGACAGGGGAGGCTGGAAACACCATATATTTT
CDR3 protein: CASSESAAPTGEAGNTIYF